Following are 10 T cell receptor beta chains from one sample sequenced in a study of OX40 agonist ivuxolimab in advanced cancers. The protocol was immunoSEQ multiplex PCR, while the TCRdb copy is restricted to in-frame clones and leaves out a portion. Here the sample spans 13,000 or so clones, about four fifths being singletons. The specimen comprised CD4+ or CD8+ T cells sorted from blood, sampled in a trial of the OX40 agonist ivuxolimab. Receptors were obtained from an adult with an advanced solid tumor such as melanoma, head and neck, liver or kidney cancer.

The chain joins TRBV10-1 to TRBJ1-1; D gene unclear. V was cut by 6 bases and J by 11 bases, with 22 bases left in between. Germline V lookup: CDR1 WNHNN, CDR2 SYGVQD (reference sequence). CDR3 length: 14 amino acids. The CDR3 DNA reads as TGCGCCAGCAGGGCCGATGGGGAGTTCCCGGAGGCTTTCTTT. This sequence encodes CASRADGEFPEAFF.

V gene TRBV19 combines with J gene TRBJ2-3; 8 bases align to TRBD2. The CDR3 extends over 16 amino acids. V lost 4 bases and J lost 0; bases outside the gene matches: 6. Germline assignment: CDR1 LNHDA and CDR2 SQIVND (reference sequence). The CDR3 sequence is CASSKLAVSSTDTQYF. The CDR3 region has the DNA TGTGCCAGTAGTAAACTAGCGGTCTCTAGCACAGATACGCAGTATTTT. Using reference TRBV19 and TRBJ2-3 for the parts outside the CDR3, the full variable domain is DGGITQSPKYLFRKEGQNVTLSCEQNLNHDAMYWYRQDPGQGLRLIYYSQIVNDFQKGDIAEGYSVSREKKESFPLTVTSAQKNPTAFYLCASSKLAVSSTDTQYFGPGTRLTVL.

CDR3: CASSLEGVAGTALNGGYTF. The CDR3 DNA follows: TGTGCCAGCAGCTTGGAGGGGGTCGCCGGGACCGCCCTTAACGGGGGCTACACCTTC. The chain couples TRBV5-4 to TRBJ1-2; perhaps TRBD1 as D (6 bases). CDR3 length: 19 residues. Germline CDR1 is SGHNT and CDR2 is YYREEE (reference sequence). Between the trimmed V and J ends, which lost 0 bases and 8 bases, there was a span of 29 bases.

The CDR3 spells CSIVPRGTEAFF. DNA for the CDR3: TGCAGCATCGTCCCACGGGGCACTGAAGCTTTCTTT. The chain links TRBV29-1 to TRBJ1-1, with no clear D. Trimming took 8 bases from V and 4 from J, leaving 14 bases between them. The CDR3 contains 12 residues. Germline CDR1 is SQVTM and CDR2 is ANQGSEA.

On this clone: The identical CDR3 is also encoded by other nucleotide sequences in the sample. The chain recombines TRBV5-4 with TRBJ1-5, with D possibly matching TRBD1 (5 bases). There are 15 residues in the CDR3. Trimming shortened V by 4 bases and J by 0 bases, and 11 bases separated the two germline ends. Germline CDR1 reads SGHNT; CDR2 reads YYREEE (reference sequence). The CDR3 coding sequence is TGTGCCAGCAGCCCTGGGAGGGGTAGCAATCAGCCCCAGCATTTT. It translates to CASSPGRGSNQPQHF. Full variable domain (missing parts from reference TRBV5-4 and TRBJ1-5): ETGVTQSPTHLIKTRGQQVTLRCSSQSGHNTVSWYQQALGQGPQFIFQYYREEENGRGNFPPRFSGLQFPNYSSELNVNALELDDSALYLCASSPGRGSNQPQHFGDGTRLSIL.

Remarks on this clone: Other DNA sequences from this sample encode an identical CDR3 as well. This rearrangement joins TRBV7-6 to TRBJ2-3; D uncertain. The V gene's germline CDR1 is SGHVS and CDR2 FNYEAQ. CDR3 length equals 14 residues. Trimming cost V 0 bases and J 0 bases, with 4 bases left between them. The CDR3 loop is CASSLALSTDTQYF. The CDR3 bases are TGTGCCAGCAGCTTAGCGCTGAGCACAGATACGCAGTATTTT. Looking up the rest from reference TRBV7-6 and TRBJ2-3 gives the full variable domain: GAGVSQSPRYKVTKRGQDVALRCDPISGHVSLYWYRQALGQGPEFLTYFNYEAQQDKSGLPNDRFSAERPEGSISTLTIQRTEQRDSAMYRCASSLALSTDTQYFGPGTRLTVL.

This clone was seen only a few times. CDR3 nucleotides: TGTGCCAGCAGTTTGAGCCAGCGCTCCTACGAGCAGTACTTC. Translation gives CASSLSQRSYEQYF. The chain is built from TRBV27 and TRBJ2-7; no firm D call. With 3 bases removed from V and 0 bases from J, the gap between germline ends came to 9 bases. The CDR3 consists of 14 residues. Germline CDR1 is MNHEY and CDR2 is SMNVEV (reference sequence).

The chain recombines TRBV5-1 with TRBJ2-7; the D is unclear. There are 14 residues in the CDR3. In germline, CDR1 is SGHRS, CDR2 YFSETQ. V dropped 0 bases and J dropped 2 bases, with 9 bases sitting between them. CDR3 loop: CASSLETSPYEQYF. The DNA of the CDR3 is TGCGCCAGCAGCTTGGAAACCTCTCCCTACGAGCAGTACTTC.

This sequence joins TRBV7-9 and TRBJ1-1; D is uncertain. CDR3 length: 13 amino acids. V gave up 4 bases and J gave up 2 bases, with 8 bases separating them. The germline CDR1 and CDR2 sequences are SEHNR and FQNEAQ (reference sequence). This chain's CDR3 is CASSSGYNTEAFF. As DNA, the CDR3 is TGTGCCAGCAGCTCTGGCTACAACACTGAAGCTTTCTTT.

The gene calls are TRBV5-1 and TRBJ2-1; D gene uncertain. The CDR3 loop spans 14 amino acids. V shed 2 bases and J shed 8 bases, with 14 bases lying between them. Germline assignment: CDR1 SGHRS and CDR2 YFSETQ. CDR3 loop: CASSFYSERDEQFF. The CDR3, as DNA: TGCGCCAGCAGCTTCTACTCGGAAAGGGATGAGCAGTTCTTC.